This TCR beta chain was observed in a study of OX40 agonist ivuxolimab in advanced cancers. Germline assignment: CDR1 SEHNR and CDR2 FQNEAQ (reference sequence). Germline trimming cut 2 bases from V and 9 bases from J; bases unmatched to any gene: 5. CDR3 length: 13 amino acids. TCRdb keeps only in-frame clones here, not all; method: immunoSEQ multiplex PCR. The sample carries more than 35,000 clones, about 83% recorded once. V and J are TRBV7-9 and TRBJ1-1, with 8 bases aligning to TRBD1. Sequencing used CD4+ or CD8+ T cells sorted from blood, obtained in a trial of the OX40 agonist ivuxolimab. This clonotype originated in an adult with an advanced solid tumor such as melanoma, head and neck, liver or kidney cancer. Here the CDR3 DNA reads TGTGCCAGCAGCTTACAAGGACAGGGCCAAGCTTTCTTT. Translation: CASSLQGQGQAFF.